Listed below are T cell receptor beta chains from one sample, sequenced in a study of technical replicates of blood from several donors. Clones were read by immunoSEQ multiplex PCR, and TCRdb kept only the in-frame ones, dropping some. The data show about 80,000 clones, 85% to 95% seen once. The sample taken for sequencing was T cells isolated from PBMCs. These receptors all come from a human donor in good health. Both conserved end residues are trimmed from each CDR3.

j_call v_call cdr3_aa
TRBJ1-4 TRBV28 ASRDQGIGEKLF
TRBJ1-1 TRBV5-8 ASSLNMNTEAF
TRBJ2-5 TRBV6-5 ATGELLQETQY
TRBJ2-7 TRBV27 ASSLARTYEQY
TRBJ2-1 TRBV7-3 ASSSGLATHNEQF
TRBJ2-7 TRBV7-2 ASSFQGGSPLGEQY
TRBJ2-3 TRBV6-6 ASSARRSTDTQY
TRBJ1-1 TRBV30 AWSVGGRTEAF
TRBJ2-3 TRBV27 ASRGTGWTDTQY
TRBJ2-3 TRBV6-1 ASSEDQREFSTDTQY
TRBJ2-7 TRBV6-1 ASSGLAGPYEQY
TRBJ1-2 TRBV9 ASAAGNYGYT
TRBJ2-5 TRBV9 ASSTTGGQETQY
TRBJ1-4 TRBV5-4 ASRGGGERLF
TRBJ2-2 TRBV5-1 ASSQGTSGRTGELF
TRBJ2-3 TRBV6-5 ASRPGLVTDTQY
TRBJ2-7 TRBV5-1 ASSFGLAGAYEQY
TRBJ2-7 TRBV9 ASSVEAGVSGEQY
TRBJ2-3 TRBV28 ASSFRGLAEDTQY
TRBJ2-1 TRBV5-4 ASSSADNEQF
TRBJ1-5 TRBV9 ASGDIDRAQPQH
TRBJ1-2 TRBV5-6 ASRIDRGGGSYT
TRBJ1-1 TRBV5-4 ASTYDRYTEAF
TRBJ2-3 TRBV7-3 ASSSPETDTQY
TRBJ1-1 TRBV5-1 ASSLGGDSYTEAF
TRBJ1-2 TRBV20-1 SGDRNYGYT
TRBJ2-5 TRBV15 ATSYNGGRGPETQY
TRBJ2-2 TRBV5-6 ASSLAPAGPGELF
TRBJ2-7 TRBV29-1 SVRLAGVMGYEQY
TRBJ1-1 TRBV5-1 ASLEGLGLDTEAF
TRBJ1-1 TRBV14 ASSQDRVRAF
TRBJ2-7 TRBV9 ASSARQGHYEQY
TRBJ2-7 TRBV7-9 ASSRQASYEQY
TRBJ2-1 TRBV5-6 ASSLDGRAEKSEQF
TRBJ1-5 TRBV7-9 ASSSDRTQPQH
TRBJ1-4 TRBV7-9 ASSLIPGQTGSHEKLF
TRBJ1-1 TRBV10-2 ASSESERGMNTEAF
TRBJ1-1 TRBV27 ASSFRSPRQGTMNTEAF
TRBJ1-1 TRBV7-9 ASSLVRLRGLNTEAF
TRBJ2-6 TRBV9 ASSVDSGISGANVLT
TRBJ2-3 TRBV5-4 ASSTRLAGVGDTQY
TRBJ2-6 TRBV7-9 ASSYQSSGANVLT
TRBJ1-4 TRBV6-1 ASSEALRATNEKLF
TRBJ1-1 TRBV19 ASSRRDTTEAF
TRBJ2-7 TRBV29-1 SVVGQGLLEQY
TRBJ2-1 TRBV2 ARGQGLDNEQF
TRBJ1-2 TRBV6-6 ASSYTGNDGYT